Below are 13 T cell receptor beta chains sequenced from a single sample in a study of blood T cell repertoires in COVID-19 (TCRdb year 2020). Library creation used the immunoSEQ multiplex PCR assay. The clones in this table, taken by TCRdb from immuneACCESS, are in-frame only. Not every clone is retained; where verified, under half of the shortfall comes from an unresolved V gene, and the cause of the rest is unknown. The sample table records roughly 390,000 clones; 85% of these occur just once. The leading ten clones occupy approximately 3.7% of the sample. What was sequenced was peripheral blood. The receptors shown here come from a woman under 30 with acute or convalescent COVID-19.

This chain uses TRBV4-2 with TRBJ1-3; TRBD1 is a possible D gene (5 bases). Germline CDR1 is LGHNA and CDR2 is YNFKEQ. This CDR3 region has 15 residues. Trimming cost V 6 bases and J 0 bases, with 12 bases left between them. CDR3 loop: CASSRGTDSGNTIYF. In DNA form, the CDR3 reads TGTGCCAGCAGTCGGGGGACCGACTCTGGAAACACCATATATTTT.

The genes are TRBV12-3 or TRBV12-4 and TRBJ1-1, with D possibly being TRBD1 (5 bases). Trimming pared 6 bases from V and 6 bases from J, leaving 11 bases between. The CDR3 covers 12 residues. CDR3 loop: CASSQGGPEAFF. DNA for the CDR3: TGTGCCAGCAGCCAGGGCGGACCTGAAGCTTTCTTT.

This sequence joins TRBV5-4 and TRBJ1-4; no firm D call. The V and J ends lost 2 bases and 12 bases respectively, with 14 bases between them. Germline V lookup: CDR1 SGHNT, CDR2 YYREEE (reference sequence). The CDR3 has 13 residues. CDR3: CASSFGGGVELFF. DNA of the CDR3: TGTGCCAGCAGCTTTGGTGGCGGGGTGGAACTGTTTTTT. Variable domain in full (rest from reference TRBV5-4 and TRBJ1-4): ETGVTQSPTHLIKTRGQQVTLRCSSQSGHNTVSWYQQALGQGPQFIFQYYREEENGRGNFPPRFSGLQFPNYSSELNVNALELDDSALYLCASSFGGGVELFFGSGTQLSVL.

CDR3 region: CASSQGVVDQPQHF. The DNA of the CDR3 is TGTGCCAGCAGCCAAGGCGTGGTAGATCAGCCCCAGCATTTT. This chain links TRBV3-1 (or the pseudogene TRBV3-2) with TRBJ1-5; D is unresolved. Germline V gene lookup returns CDR1 LGHDT and CDR2 YNNKEL (reference sequence). This CDR3 is 14 amino acids long. Deletions cut 1 base from V and 5 bases from J, with 9 bases between.

In DNA, the CDR3 is TGCGCCAGCAGTCAATCCAAGGACAGTGCCGAAATCTCCTACGAGCAGTACTTC. Translating gives CASSQSKDSAEISYEQYF. The chain employs TRBV23-1 and TRBJ2-7, with D perhaps TRBD1 (6 bases). TRBV23-1 is designated an ORF whose function remains uncertain. There are 18 residues in the CDR3. Trimming removed 0 bases from V and 0 bases from J, with 18 bases in between.

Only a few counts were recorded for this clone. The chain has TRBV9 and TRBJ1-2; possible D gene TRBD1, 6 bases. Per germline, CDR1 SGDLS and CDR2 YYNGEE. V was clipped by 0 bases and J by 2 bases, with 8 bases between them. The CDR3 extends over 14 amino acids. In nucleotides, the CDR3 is TGTGCCAGCAGCGTAGGGACAGAAAACTATGGCTACACCTTC. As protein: CASSVGTENYGYTF.

The CDR3 DNA reads as TGTGCCAGCAGCGTCCGTTCCGTAGCGGGTTTAGACACCGGGGAGCTGTTTTTT. Amino acids: CASSVRSVAGLDTGELFF. The J gene is TRBJ2-2, the V gene TRBV9; 7 bases line up with TRBD2. The CDR3 consists of 18 residues. CDR1 SGDLS and CDR2 YYNGEE come from the germline V gene. J lost 3 bases, V lost 2 bases, and 13 bases had no gene match.

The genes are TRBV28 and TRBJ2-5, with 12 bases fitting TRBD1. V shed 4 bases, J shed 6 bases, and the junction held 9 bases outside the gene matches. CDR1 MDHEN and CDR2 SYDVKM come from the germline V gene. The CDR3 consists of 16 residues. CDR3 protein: CASSSPGTGGAQTQYF. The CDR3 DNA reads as TGTGCCAGCAGTTCTCCCGGGACAGGGGGCGCGCAGACCCAGTACTTC.

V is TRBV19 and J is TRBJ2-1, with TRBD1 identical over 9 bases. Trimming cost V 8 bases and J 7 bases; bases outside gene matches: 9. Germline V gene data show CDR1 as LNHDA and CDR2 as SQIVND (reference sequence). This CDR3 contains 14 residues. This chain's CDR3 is CASYDRGMANEQFF. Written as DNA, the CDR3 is TGTGCCAGTTACGACAGGGGGATGGCTAATGAGCAGTTCTTC.

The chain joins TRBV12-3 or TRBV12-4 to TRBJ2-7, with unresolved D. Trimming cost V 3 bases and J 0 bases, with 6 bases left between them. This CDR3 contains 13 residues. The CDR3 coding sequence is TGTGCCAGCAGTTTTTTGTACTCCTACGAGCAGTACTTC. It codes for CASSFLYSYEQYF.

In DNA form, the CDR3 reads TGTGCCAGCAGGGGAGGGACAGGGGGAATAGGAAACTATGGCTACACCTTC. Protein sequence: CASRGGTGGIGNYGYTF. This chain links TRBV5-4 with TRBJ1-2; 11 bases map to TRBD1. J lost 2 bases, V lost 5 bases, and 11 bases had no gene match. Germline V gene data show CDR1 as SGHNT and CDR2 as YYREEE (reference sequence). The CDR3 spans 17 residues. Filled out from reference TRBV5-4 and TRBJ1-2, the complete variable domain reads ETGVTQSPTHLIKTRGQQVTLRCSSQSGHNTVSWYQQALGQGPQFIFQYYREEENGRGNFPPRFSGLQFPNYSSELNVNALELDDSALYLCASRGGTGGIGNYGYTFGSGTRLTVV.

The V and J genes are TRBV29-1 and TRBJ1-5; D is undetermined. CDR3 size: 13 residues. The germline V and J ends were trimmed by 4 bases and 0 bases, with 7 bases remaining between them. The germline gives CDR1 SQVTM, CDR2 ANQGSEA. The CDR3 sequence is CSVARDSNQPQHF. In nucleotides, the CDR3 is TGCAGCGTTGCGAGGGATAGCAATCAGCCCCAGCATTTT.

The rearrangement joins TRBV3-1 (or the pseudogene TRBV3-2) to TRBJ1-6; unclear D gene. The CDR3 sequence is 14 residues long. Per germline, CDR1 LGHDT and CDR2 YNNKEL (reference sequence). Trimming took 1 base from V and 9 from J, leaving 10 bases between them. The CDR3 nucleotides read TGTGCCAGCAGCCAAGGACACGGTAGTTCACCCCTCCACTTT. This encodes CASSQGHGSSPLHF.